This T cell receptor beta chain was found in a study of shared clonotypes between healthy human individuals. Study details: Donor ages ranged 18 to 49 years: a couple of women, a few men.

For this clone: Its cognate antigen is unknown. An end of the junction differs from the germline gene, which may be a read error.

Looked up from germline, CDR1 is LNHDA and CDR2 is SQIVND (reference sequence). The CDR3 totals 16 residues. Study-level results: Rarefaction exposed incomplete sorted-subset sequencing despite large depth. Naive subsets generally had larger estimated richness than memory subsets. Clonotypes not shared had lower generation probabilities than those common to all four donors.

This table comes from immunoSEQ multiplex PCR, and its TCRdb copy is limited to in-frame clones, with some not included. Found here are over a million clones, approximately 97% of them singletons; the top ten hold roughly 1.1%. V is TRBV19 and J is TRBJ2-7, with 9 nucleotides matching TRBD1. The source is a man aged 25 to 40 in good health. The sample taken for sequencing was naive CD4+ T cells sorted from blood. Documented subset: CD45RA+ positively selected. The CDR3 here is CASSIIPGQGSHEQYF. The CDR3 nucleotides read TGTGCCAGTAGTATCATCCCGGGACAGGGCTCCCACGAGCAGTACTTC.